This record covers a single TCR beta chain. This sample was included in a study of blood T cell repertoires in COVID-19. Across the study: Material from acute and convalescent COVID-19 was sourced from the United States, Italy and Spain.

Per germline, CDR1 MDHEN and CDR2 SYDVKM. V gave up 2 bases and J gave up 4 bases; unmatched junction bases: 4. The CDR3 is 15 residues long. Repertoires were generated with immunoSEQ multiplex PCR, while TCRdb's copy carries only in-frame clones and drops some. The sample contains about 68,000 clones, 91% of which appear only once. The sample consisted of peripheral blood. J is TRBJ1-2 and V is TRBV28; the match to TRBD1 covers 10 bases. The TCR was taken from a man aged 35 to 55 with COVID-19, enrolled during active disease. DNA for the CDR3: TGTGCCAGCAGTTTAAGGGGACAGGGGTCCTATGGCTACACCTTC. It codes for CASSLRGQGSYGYTF.